Following are 13 T cell receptor beta chains from one sample sequenced in a study of early T cells in non-severe SARS-CoV-2 infection (dated by TCRdb to the early 2020s). Receptor libraries were prepared by 5' RACE. The sequencer was a NextSeq 500. TCRdb ran its own pipeline on the public reads, namely fastp trimming at Q25 and MiXCR clone calling, and kept in-frame beta chains. When rows share a CDR3 protein, they turn into one entry using the most common DNA and genes. For this sample there are over 7,500 distinct CDR3 sequences; more than 4.5% appear just once. The ten biggest clones cover around a tenth of the sample. The sequencing sample was made of whole blood. Receptors originate from an adult who was a healthcare worker with PCR-confirmed SARS-CoV-2 infection or an uninfected control (not recorded which).

By share, this clonotype ranks as medium-sized. The rearrangement links TRBV6-4 to TRBJ2-2; weak D call: TRBD2 (6 bases). CDR3 length: 15 residues. Germline-derived CDR1 and CDR2 are MRHNA and SNTAGT. V was shortened by 3 bases and J by 1 base, with 9 bases between the two germline ends. For the CDR3, the DNA is TGTGCCAGCAGTGATGTGGGAGGGAACACCGGGGAGCTGTTTTTT. Its translation: CASSDVGGNTGELFF.

This clonotype has a count of ten or more. The V and J genes are TRBV5-6 and TRBJ1-2; weak D call: TRBD1 (6 bases). The CDR3 totals 15 residues. Trimming took off 4 bases at V and 9 bases at J, with 22 bases between the two ends. CDR1 SGHDT and CDR2 YYEEEE come from the germline V gene. The CDR3: CASSPSGGPIYRYTF. The DNA of the CDR3 is TGTGCCAGCAGCCCCTCCGGGGGGCCCATTTATCGCTACACCTTC.

This clonotype has at least ten counts. The chain couples TRBV27 to TRBJ2-2; 16 bases agree with TRBD2. This CDR3 comprises 18 residues. The V segment lost 7 bases and the J segment 4 bases; nucleotides outside the gene matches: 9. Germline loops: CDR1 MNHEY, CDR2 SMNVEV (reference sequence). The CDR3 region is CASTPGLAGGPSTGELFF. The CDR3 coding sequence is TGTGCCAGCACCCCGGGACTAGCGGGAGGGCCCAGCACCGGGGAGCTGTTTTTT.

In this sample, this clonotype is medium-sized. The chain has TRBV29-1 and TRBJ1-1, with D perhaps matching TRBD1 (6 bases). Looked up from germline, CDR1 is SQVTM and CDR2 is ANQGSEA. The CDR3 spans 14 residues. Between the trimmed V and J ends, which lost 2 bases and 6 bases, there was a span of 16 bases. The chain's CDR3 is CSVEPGGRIPEAFF. CDR3 coding DNA: TGCAGCGTTGAACCCGGGGGGCGTATCCCTGAAGCTTTCTTT.

By sample share, this clonotype is medium-sized. The rearrangement links TRBV27 to TRBJ2-2; 8 positions agree with TRBD2. The CDR3 loop spans 16 amino acids. Losses at the gene ends were 6 bases for V and 7 bases for J; bases not matched to a gene: 13. CDR1 and CDR2 from the germline V gene are MNHEY and SMNVEV (reference sequence). The CDR3 DNA reads TGTGCCAGCAGCCCCGCCGGGAGGGCCTTCAACGGGGAGCTGTTTTTT. Protein product: CASSPAGRAFNGELFF.

This clonotype is judged medium-sized. The J gene is TRBJ2-7, the V gene TRBV7-2; D is perhaps TRBD1 (5 bases). From germline, CDR1 is SGHTA and CDR2 FQGNSA. The CDR3 has 15 residues. The germline V and J ends were trimmed by 2 bases and 0 bases, with 11 bases remaining between them. This chain's CDR3 is CASSLLETASYEQYF. The CDR3 region has the DNA TGTGCCAGCAGCTTATTGGAGACAGCCTCCTACGAGCAGTACTTC.

At least ten counts were recorded for this clonotype. The genes are TRBV12-3 or TRBV12-4 and TRBJ2-3; TRBD2 agrees at 14 bases. V was clipped by 7 bases and J by 2 bases; unmatched bases: 5. The CDR3 is 16 amino acids. This chain's CDR3 is CASTGTSGSFTDTQYF. CDR3 sequence (DNA): TGTGCCAGCACCGGGACTAGCGGGAGCTTCACAGATACGCAGTATTTT.

This clonotype was seen only a few times. V usage is TRBV12-5 and J usage is TRBJ2-2, with D maybe TRBD2 (6 bases). There are 15 residues in the CDR3. V was cut by 2 bases and J by 4 bases, with 11 bases left in between. Germline loops: CDR1 LGHNT, CDR2 FRNRAP. CDR3 protein: CASGLPRGITGELFF. CDR3 in DNA: TGTGCTAGTGGTTTGCCCCGGGGGATCACCGGGGAGCTGTTTTTT.

This clonotype was counted at least ten times. The rearrangement joins TRBV11-2 to TRBJ2-1; D perhaps matches TRBD2 (5 bases). With 7 bases removed from V and 4 bases from J, the gap between germline ends came to 11 bases. Germline V gene data show CDR1 as SGHAT and CDR2 as FQNNGV. The CDR3 loop spans 13 amino acids. As DNA, the CDR3 is TGTGCCAGCACCCCCGGACTTTACAATGAGCAGTTCTTC. Protein: CASTPGLYNEQFF.

By proportion, this clonotype is medium-sized. This chain joins TRBV18 and TRBJ2-7; D gene ambiguous. This CDR3 region has 14 residues. In germline, CDR1 is KGHSH, CDR2 LQKENI. V was clipped by 4 bases and J by 0 bases, with 10 bases between them. The CDR3 spells CASSLVAVSYEQYF. The CDR3 nucleotides are TGTGCCAGCTCACTAGTCGCGGTCTCCTACGAGCAGTACTTC.

This clonotype occurred a few times. The J gene is TRBJ2-3, the V gene TRBV11-2; 12 positions match TRBD2. The germline V gene encodes CDR1 SGHAT and CDR2 FQNNGV. V was clipped by 5 bases and J by 9 bases; unmatched bases: 12. The CDR3 is 16 residues long. The CDR3 bases are TGTGCCAGCAGCGCACCGGGACTAGCGGGCAAAGGAACGCAGTATTTT. Translating gives CASSAPGLAGKGTQYF.

This clonotype is classed as medium-sized. This chain connects TRBV10-3 to TRBJ2-3; D unclear. CDR3 length: 12 amino acids. Looked up from germline, CDR1 is ENHRY and CDR2 is SYGVKD. Trimming shortened V by 9 bases and J by 4 bases, and 11 bases separated the two germline ends. This chain's CDR3 is CAISGRPDTQYF. The CDR3 DNA reads as TGTGCCATATCCGGCCGGCCAGATACGCAGTATTTT.

This clonotype was seen ten or more times. The chain carries TRBV29-1 and TRBJ2-3; D unclear. The germline V gene encodes CDR1 SQVTM and CDR2 ANQGSEA. Trimming cost V 7 bases and J 0 bases, with 11 bases left between them. The CDR3 totals 13 residues. The CDR3 nucleotides read TGCAGCGCCCCGGGCAGTAGCACAGATACGCAGTATTTT. It yields the protein CSAPGSSTDTQYF.